These 31 T cell receptor beta chains share one sample of origin, sequenced in a study of T cell repertoires and HLA-DP antigens. No cognate antigen is known for these TCRs. TCRdb's table, derived via immunoSEQ multiplex PCR, lists solely in-frame clones and lacks some. This table holds approximately 100,000 clones, approximately 89% found once. The specimen sequenced was CD4+ T cells from PBMCs. The source is a man aged 45-65 years in good health and CMV-seronegative.

This clone was recorded a few times. The chain combines TRBV29-1 with TRBJ1-2, with TRBD1 identical over 8 bases. CDR1 and CDR2 from the germline V gene are SQVTM and ANQGSEA. This CDR3 is 13 amino acids long. The V segment lost 6 bases and the J segment 4 bases; nucleotides outside the gene matches: 7. The CDR3 nucleotides read TGCAGCGTCTACAGGGGGTTCCTCTATGGCTACACCTTC. Amino acid sequence: CSVYRGFLYGYTF.

The chain links TRBV30 to TRBJ1-5, with 7 bases aligning to TRBD1. The V segment lost 3 bases and the J segment 7 bases; nucleotides outside the gene matches: 12. Germline assignment: CDR1 GTSNPN and CDR2 SVGIG (reference sequence). This CDR3 has 15 residues. The CDR3 DNA sequence: TGTGCCTGGAGCCGGCAGGGGGGGCCAGAGCAGCCCCAGCATTTT. It specifies CAWSRQGGPEQPQHF. The complete variable domain, with remaining parts taken from reference TRBV30 and TRBJ1-5, reads SQTIHQWPATLVQPVGSPLSLECTVEGTSNPNLYWYRQAAGRGLQLLFYSVGIGQISSEVPQNLSASRPQDRQFILSSKKLLLSDSGFYLCAWSRQGGPEQPQHFGDGTRLSIL.

The chain recombines TRBV5-1 with TRBJ2-3; no reliable D call. This CDR3 is 11 amino acids long. Per the germline V gene, CDR1 is SGHRS and CDR2 is YFSETQ. Between the trimmed V and J ends, which lost 7 bases and 2 bases, there was a span of 5 bases. The CDR3 DNA reads TGCGCCAGCGCTGACACAGATACGCAGTATTTT. Its protein is CASADTDTQYF.

The chain joins TRBV9 to TRBJ1-4; possible D gene TRBD1, 5 bases. Germline V gene lookup returns CDR1 SGDLS and CDR2 YYNGEE. CDR3 length equals 15 residues. Deletions cut 0 bases from V and 5 bases from J, with 11 bases between. CDR3 protein: CASSVGAGRNEKLFF. The CDR3 nucleotides are TGTGCCAGCAGCGTAGGGGCAGGGAGAAATGAAAAACTGTTTTTT. The entire variable domain, with the rest obtained from reference TRBV9 and TRBJ1-4, is as follows: DSGVTQTPKHLITATGQRVTLRCSPRSGDLSVYWYQQSLDQGLQFLIQYYNGEERAKGNILERFSAQQFPDLHSELNLSSLELGDSALYFCASSVGAGRNEKLFFGSGTQLSVL.

The chain uses TRBV2 and TRBJ2-2; no clear D gene. Trimming shortened V by 4 bases and J by 5 bases, and 14 bases separated the two germline ends. This CDR3 has 15 amino acids. The germline V gene encodes CDR1 SNHLY and CDR2 FYNNEI. In DNA form, the CDR3 reads TGTGCCAGCAGTGTGGCCAGTCCGGGTACCGGGGAGCTGTTTTTT. Amino acids: CASSVASPGTGELFF.

CDR3 sequence: CASSILQGSGEAFF. The CDR3 DNA follows: TGTGCCAGCAGTATCCTCCAGGGTAGTGGTGAAGCTTTCTTT. The V call is TRBV27, the J call TRBJ1-1; a weak D match, TRBD1 (5 bases). Per germline, CDR1 MNHEY and CDR2 SMNVEV (reference sequence). The CDR3 runs 14 residues. V shed 5 bases and J shed 7 bases, with 17 bases lying between them.

This rearrangement joins TRBV7-2 to TRBJ2-5; D remains ambiguous. The germline V gene has CDR1 SGHTA and CDR2 FQGNSA. There are 15 residues in the CDR3. Trimming pared 0 bases from V and 1 base from J, leaving 9 bases between. In nucleotides, the CDR3 is TGTGCCAGCAGCTTAGCGGGAAGGCTCCAAGAGACCCAGTACTTC. Translating it yields CASSLAGRLQETQYF.

CDR3 sequence reads: CASSNPGREAEAFF. The DNA of the CDR3 is TGTGCCAGCAGTAACCCCGGGAGGGAGGCTGAAGCTTTCTTT. The rearrangement uses TRBV6-6 and TRBJ1-1; D not certain. Germline CDR1 is MNHNY and CDR2 is SVGAGI (reference sequence). The CDR3 has 14 amino acids. Trimming left V 5 bases short and J 6 bases short, with 16 bases between.

The rearrangement joins TRBV6-6 to TRBJ2-1, with TRBD1 identical over 7 bases. The CDR3 is made up of 16 amino acids. After removal of 4 bases from V and 2 bases from J, the junction contained 8 bases not matched to a gene. Per germline, CDR1 MNHNY and CDR2 SVGAGI (reference sequence). The chain's CDR3 is CASSSPQGGAYNEQFF. CDR3 sequence (DNA): TGTGCCAGCAGTTCCCCCCAAGGGGGCGCCTACAATGAGCAGTTCTTC.

The CDR3: CASRGVGDNEQFF. The CDR3 region has the DNA TGTGCCAGCAGGGGAGTAGGGGACAATGAGCAGTTCTTC. The genes are TRBV25-1 and TRBJ2-1; tentatively, D is TRBD1 or TRBD2 (5 bases each). The CDR3 sequence is 13 residues long. The germline gives CDR1 MGHDK, CDR2 SYGVNS. With 6 bases removed from V and 5 bases from J, the gap between germline ends came to 11 bases.

This chain connects TRBV9 to TRBJ1-1; D unresolved. CDR1 is SGDLS and CDR2 is YYNGEE in the germline V gene. The CDR3 length is 16 residues. The V end lost 4 bases, the J end lost 0 bases, and 16 bases lay between the germline ends. CDR3 bases: TGTGCCAGCAGCCCCCAGGTTCTCCCGTTGAACACTGAAGCTTTCTTT. As protein: CASSPQVLPLNTEAFF.

This clone has just one count. The rearrangement links TRBV5-1 to TRBJ2-1; 11 bases align to TRBD2. V lost 3 bases, J lost 4 bases, and 6 bases stayed unmatched. From germline, CDR1 is SGHRS and CDR2 YFSETQ. The length of the CDR3 is 16 residues. CDR3 sequence reads: CASSSGLAGPYNEQFF. DNA for the CDR3: TGCGCCAGCAGCTCCGGACTAGCGGGCCCTTACAATGAGCAGTTCTTC. Using reference TRBV5-1 and TRBJ2-1 for the parts outside the CDR3, the full variable domain is KAGVTQTPRYLIKTRGQQVTLSCSPISGHRSVSWYQQTPGQGLQFLFEYFSETQRNKGNFPGRFSGRQFSNSRSEMNVSTLELGDSALYLCASSSGLAGPYNEQFFGPGTRLTVL.

The chain combines TRBV7-9 with TRBJ1-4, with D hard to call. Trimming cost V 8 bases and J 8 bases, with 15 bases left between them. Germline-derived CDR1 and CDR2 are SEHNR and FQNEAQ (reference sequence). The CDR3 covers 13 residues. The CDR3 DNA sequence: TGTGCCAGCGGTAACCCCGGAACGGAAAAACTGTTTTTT. Its protein product is CASGNPGTEKLFF.

About this clone itself: The junction and the germline gene differ at one end; a read error may be behind it. The chain joins TRBV2 to TRBJ1-6; TRBD1 aligns across 8 bases. CDR1 is SNHLY, CDR2 FYNNEI, per germline. The CDR3 length is 11 residues. The CDR3 loop is CASSTGTGLKF. DNA for the CDR3: TGTGCCAGCAGTACCGGGACAGGTCTAAAGTTT.

V and J are TRBV7-9 and TRBJ2-2; D call uncertain. Per the germline V gene, CDR1 is SEHNR and CDR2 is FQNEAQ (reference sequence). Trimming removed 1 base at V and 7 bases at J, with 7 bases between. This CDR3 comprises 13 residues. DNA for the CDR3: TGTGCCAGCAGCTTAGATATGCTCGGGGAGCTGTTTTTT. This gives the protein CASSLDMLGELFF.

This chain connects TRBV6-6 to TRBJ2-7, with 9 bases that match TRBD1. This CDR3 comprises 14 residues. Germline V CDR1 and CDR2: MNHNY, SVGAGI (reference sequence). J gave up 5 bases and V 0 bases, and 2 bases lay outside the gene matches. CDR3 sequence: CASSYSTGGNEQYF. CDR3 coding DNA: TGTGCCAGCAGTTACTCGACAGGGGGAAACGAGCAGTACTTC.

The rearrangement uses TRBV7-2 and TRBJ1-5, with 8 bases matching TRBD1. The germline V gene encodes CDR1 SGHTA and CDR2 FQGNSA. The CDR3 contains 15 residues. The V segment lost 1 base and the J segment 7 bases; nucleotides outside the gene matches: 6. The DNA of the CDR3 is TGTGCCAGCAGCTTAGATGCAGGGGGCCAACAGCCCCAGCATTTT. It is translated as CASSLDAGGQQPQHF.

V usage is TRBV21-1 and J usage is TRBJ1-1; the table's D call TRBD1 went unverified against the DNA. TRBV21-1 is given as a pseudogene. This CDR3 comprises 15 residues. CDR3 nucleotide sequence: TGTGCCAGCAACCGACCCGGGACAGTTATTAGGGAAGCTTTCTTT. Its translation: CASNRPGTVIREAFF.

The chain employs TRBV7-6 and TRBJ2-2; D is undetermined. The V gene's germline CDR1 is SGHVS and CDR2 FNYEAQ. Between the trimmed V and J ends, which lost 3 bases and 6 bases, there was a span of 8 bases. The CDR3 consists of 13 residues. The CDR3 sequence is CASSLVGSGELFF. CDR3 in DNA: TGTGCCAGCAGCTTGGTGGGTTCCGGGGAGCTGTTTTTT.

This chain connects TRBV18 to TRBJ2-5; no definite D call. CDR1 and CDR2 (germline): KGHSH, LQKENI. The CDR3 is 14 amino acids. The ends were cut back, 5 bases at V and 1 base at J, with 11 bases in the middle. CDR3 amino acids: CASSLRRTQETQYF. The CDR3 region has the DNA TGTGCCAGCTCATTACGACGGACCCAAGAGACCCAGTACTTC.

The chain employs TRBV12-5 and TRBJ1-5; D gene uncertain. Trimming took 6 bases from V and 4 from J, leaving 16 bases between them. Germline V gives CDR1 LGHNT, CDR2 FRNRAP. This CDR3 region has 15 residues. CDR3 DNA: TGTGCTAGTGGCAACACCCACACGGGAAATCAGCCCCAGCATTTT. As protein: CASGNTHTGNQPQHF.

The V call is TRBV4-1, the J call TRBJ2-7; perhaps TRBD2 as D (5 bases). V was cut by 1 base and J by 0 bases, with 7 bases left in between. The CDR3 is 14 residues long. CDR1 is MGHRA and CDR2 is YSYEKL in the germline V gene. CDR3 protein: CASSQGGNSYEQYF. In DNA, the CDR3 is TGCGCCAGCAGCCAAGGAGGGAACTCCTACGAGCAGTACTTC.

The chain links TRBV4-1 to TRBJ1-5; D not resolved. Germline CDR1 reads MGHRA; CDR2 reads YSYEKL. Trimming shortened V by 1 base and J by 9 bases, and 13 bases separated the two germline ends. CDR3 length equals 14 residues. CDR3 amino acids: CASSQVARARPQHF. Here the CDR3 DNA reads TGCGCCAGCAGCCAAGTGGCTCGGGCCCGGCCCCAGCATTTT.

This chain links TRBV7-2 with TRBJ1-2; the D is unclear. The CDR3 is made up of 14 amino acids. The V gene lost 1 base and the J gene lost 8 bases, with 14 bases spanning the gap. Germline CDR1 is SGHTA and CDR2 is FQGNSA. CDR3 protein: CASSLDPALRGYTF. DNA of the CDR3: TGTGCCAGCAGCTTAGATCCGGCCCTCCGGGGCTACACCTTC.

This sequence joins TRBV28 and TRBJ2-7; D gene ambiguous. This CDR3 is 12 amino acids long. The germline V and J ends were trimmed by 6 bases and 3 bases, with 9 bases remaining between them. The germline V gene has CDR1 MDHEN and CDR2 SYDVKM. This CDR3 is CASRSGVYEQYF. The CDR3 DNA sequence: TGTGCCAGCAGATCCGGAGTCTACGAGCAGTACTTC.

The chain recombines TRBV4-1 with TRBJ2-7, with TRBD2 as a possible D gene (6 bases). Germline CDR1 is MGHRA and CDR2 is YSYEKL. The V gene lost 1 base and the J gene lost 3 bases, with 19 bases spanning the gap. The CDR3 totals 17 residues. CDR3 residues: CASSQGRAGQGRYEQYF. CDR3 DNA sequence: TGCGCCAGCAGCCAAGGCCGTGCGGGGCAGGGACGCTACGAGCAGTACTTC.

The chain combines TRBV29-1 with TRBJ2-4; 15 nucleotides match TRBD2. After removal of 4 bases from V and 5 bases from J, the junction contained 12 bases not matched to a gene. Germline CDR1 SQVTM, CDR2 ANQGSEA. CDR3 length: 18 amino acids. The CDR3 coding sequence is TGCAGCGTTGCCCGGACTAGCGGGAGGGCCTCGAATCAAAACATTCAGTACTTC. Translating it yields CSVARTSGRASNQNIQYF.

The CDR3 here is CASSAYRTSGAETQYF. As DNA, the CDR3 is TGTGCCAGTAGTGCATACAGGACTAGCGGAGCAGAGACCCAGTACTTC. The chain carries TRBV19 and TRBJ2-5; TRBD2 matches 10 bases. Germline V gives CDR1 LNHDA, CDR2 SQIVND (reference sequence). The CDR3 has 16 residues. V dropped 5 bases and J dropped 4; count of bases not matched to a gene: 10.

The chain recombines TRBV7-2 with TRBJ1-2; no firm D call. Between the trimmed V and J ends, which lost 1 base and 6 bases, there was a span of 18 bases. This CDR3 region has 16 residues. The germline CDR1 and CDR2 sequences are SGHTA and FQGNSA. The CDR3 DNA is TGTGCCAGCAGCTTAGGTCCAAGAAATCAGGCGCATGGCTACACCTTC. This gives the protein CASSLGPRNQAHGYTF.

This CDR3 reads CASSPGRVNQPQHF. The CDR3 region has the DNA TGTGCCAGCAGTCCGGGGAGGGTCAACCAGCCCCAGCATTTT. This chain joins TRBV28 and TRBJ1-5; the D is unclear. Trimming took 5 bases from V and 7 from J, leaving 15 bases between them. CDR1 MDHEN and CDR2 SYDVKM come from the germline V gene. This CDR3 is 14 amino acids long.

This chain connects TRBV10-3 to TRBJ1-2; D is ambiguous. This CDR3 spans 12 amino acids. From germline, CDR1 is ENHRY and CDR2 SYGVKD. Trimming stripped 3 bases from V and 9 bases from J, with 11 bases between. DNA of the CDR3: TGTGCCATCAGTGACTTCACTGTACGCTACACCTTC. Translation gives CAISDFTVRYTF.